A selection of T cell receptor beta chains follows, all from one sample in a study of T cells after yellow fever vaccination. TCRdb passed the 5' RACE reads through MiXCR, listing each CDR3 protein once. Of approximately 610,000 distinct CDR3 sequences in the sample, 17% were seen once. The specimen comprised PBMCs, sampled about 5 days after the first yellow fever vaccination. The receptors were gathered from a man between 18 and 29 years old who received the YFV17D yellow fever vaccine. Each CDR3 is given with its conserved first and last residue. D genes are given only for firm matches. Expanded clones are given a class, and other clones once, few, many or no size at all.

V gene	D gene	J gene	clone size	CDR3 DNA	CDR3 protein
TRBV12-3/TRBV12-4	.	TRBJ2-2	.	TGTGCCAGCAGTTCGGGGACGGCCGTCCCCGGGGAGCTGTTTTTT	CASSSGTAVPGELFF
TRBV5-1	.	TRBJ2-3	many	TGCGCCAGCAGCTTGAGACCGGAAGATACGCAGTATTTT	CASSLRPEDTQYF
TRBV7-2	TRBD2	TRBJ2-1	.	TGTGCCAGCGGGACTAGCGGGGGCAATGAGCAGTTCTTC	CASGTSGGNEQFF
TRBV20-1	.	TRBJ1-4	few	TGCAGTGCTAGGGACCTTCGGGCTAATGAAAAACTGTTTTTT	CSARDLRANEKLFF
TRBV5-1	.	TRBJ1-4	.	TGCGCCAGCAGAAGGTACGGTGCAACTAATGAAAAACTGTTTTTT	CASRRYGATNEKLFF
TRBV6-2/TRBV6-3	TRBD2	TRBJ2-1	few	TGTGCCAGCAGGTTGGGCGGGGGGTCCCACAATGAGCAGTTCTTC	CASRLGGGSHNEQFF
TRBV4-1	TRBD1	TRBJ2-2	few	TGCGCCAGCAGCCAACCCGGACAGGGGGCCGGGGAGCTGTTTTTT	CASSQPGQGAGELFF
TRBV9	TRBD1	TRBJ2-3	.	TGTGCCAGCAGCCATCGGGGGGACAGGGGGCTGGATACGCAGTATTTT	CASSHRGDRGLDTQYF
TRBV12-3/TRBV12-4	.	TRBJ1-6	few	TGTGCCAGCAGGGAGACTTTATATAATTCACCCCTCCACTTT	CASRETLYNSPLHF
TRBV7-2	TRBD1	TRBJ2-1	many	TGTGCCAGCGACAGGGTCGATGAGCAGTTCTTC	CASDRVDEQFF
TRBV6-2/TRBV6-3	.	TRBJ1-5	.	TGTGCCAGCAGTTACTCCCCGGGGCCCGATCAGCCCCAGCATTTT	CASSYSPGPDQPQHF
TRBV20-1	.	TRBJ2-5	.	TGCAGTGCTAGAAGAGCTGCGGGGCGGGAAGAGACCCAGTACTTC	CSARRAAGREETQYF
TRBV4-1	.	TRBJ1-5	.	TGCGCCAGCAGCTCCAACTCGGACAGCAATCAGCCCCAGCATTTT	CASSSNSDSNQPQHF
TRBV7-9	TRBD1	TRBJ2-3	few	TGTGCCAGCAGCCCACCGGACAGGGAGTGGACAGATACGCAGTATTTT	CASSPPDREWTDTQYF
TRBV18	.	TRBJ2-7	.	TGTGCCAGCTCACCGGGGGCTGTCAGTACCTACGAGCAGTACTTC	CASSPGAVSTYEQYF
TRBV6-5	.	TRBJ1-6	.	TGTGCCAGCAGTTACCGGGACATCAATTCACCCCTCCACTTT	CASSYRDINSPLHF
TRBV7-2	TRBD1	TRBJ1-2	once	TGTGCCAGCAGCCTGCGGGAGGGGGCGCGTGGCTACACCTTC	CASSLREGARGYTF
TRBV4-3	TRBD2	TRBJ2-3	.	TGCGCCAGCAGCCTACTAGCGGGGGAATCAGATACGCAGTATTTT	CASSLLAGESDTQYF
TRBV5-1	.	TRBJ1-1	few	TGCGCCAGCAGCTCGGGACCGCCGGTAGATTTGGCTTTCTTT	CASSSGPPVDLAFF
TRBV20-1	TRBD1	TRBJ1-4	.	TGCAGTGCTCAACAGGGACAGGGGAATGAAAAACTGTTTTTT	CSAQQGQGNEKLFF
TRBV7-2	.	TRBJ2-2	many	TGTGCCAGCAGCTTACAGGGGTCCGGGGAGCTGTTTTTT	CASSLQGSGELFF
TRBV5-6	.	TRBJ1-2	.	TGTGCCAGCAGCCCTCGACAGAGGCATGGCTACACCTTC	CASSPRQRHGYTF
TRBV18	.	TRBJ1-2	.	TGTGCCAGCTCACGGGACGTTAACTATGGCTACACCTTC	CASSRDVNYGYTF
TRBV6-2/TRBV6-3	.	TRBJ1-5	few	TGTGCCAGCAGTTACATGAGGGAAAATCAGCCCCAGCATTTT	CASSYMRENQPQHF
TRBV12-3/TRBV12-4	TRBD2	TRBJ2-7	.	TGTGCCAGCAGTTTCAGCAGCGGGGGAACCTACGAGCAGTACTTC	CASSFSSGGTYEQYF
TRBV3-1	.	TRBJ1-5	few	TGTGCCAGCAGCCAAACTTGGGGCAATCAGCCCCAGCATTTT	CASSQTWGNQPQHF
TRBV4-1	TRBD2	TRBJ2-5	few	TGCGCCAGCAGCCAGGCCACTAGCGGGGGGCCGGAGACCCAGTACTTC	CASSQATSGGPETQYF
TRBV7-6	.	TRBJ2-7	few	TGTGCCAGCAGCCCGGGGGGACAGACCTACGAGCAGTACTTC	CASSPGGQTYEQYF
TRBV7-2	TRBD1	TRBJ1-2	.	TGTGCCAGCAGCTTAGGACAGGGGGATAACTATGGCTACACCTTC	CASSLGQGDNYGYTF
TRBV20-1	.	TRBJ1-2	.	TGCAGTGCTAGAGATACGTTAAGGGGGGGCTACACCTTC	CSARDTLRGGYTF
TRBV6-2/TRBV6-3	.	TRBJ2-6	few	TGTGCCAGCAGGGCCCACTTCGACACGAGCTCTGGGGCCAACGTCCTGACTTTC	CASRAHFDTSSGANVLTF
TRBV6-1	.	TRBJ2-3	few	TGTGCCAGCAGAACGAATCGTTTAGATACGCAGTATTTT	CASRTNRLDTQYF
TRBV19	.	TRBJ1-5	.	TGTGCCAGTAGTATATCGGGCAGGAATCATCAGCCCCAGCATTTT	CASSISGRNHQPQHF
TRBV21-1	.	TRBJ2-1	many	TGTGCCAGCAGCAAGGGGGAGTTGGACAATGAGCAGTTCTTC	CASSKGELDNEQFF
TRBV6-5	TRBD2	TRBJ2-3	.	TGTGCCAGCAGTTCAGGGACTAGCGGGCCCACAGATACGCAGTATTTT	CASSSGTSGPTDTQYF
TRBV7-2	.	TRBJ1-1	.	TGTGCCAGCAGCTTGCCGGGGAGGGCTGAAGCTTTCTTT	CASSLPGRAEAFF
TRBV7-2	TRBD2	TRBJ2-3	.	TGTGCCAGCAGTAATAGCGGGGGGGTGGATACGCAGTATTTT	CASSNSGGVDTQYF